A single sample is the source of the 24 T cell receptor beta chains below, sequenced in a study of T-cell memory formation after mild COVID-19. TCRdb recomputed calls from the 5' RACE reads with MiXCR, one row per CDR3 protein. The profile shows about 560,000 distinct CDR3 sequences, approximately 15% of them singletons. The material sequenced was PBMCs or a T cell subset sorted from them (not recorded which). All receptors come from an adult woman who had mild COVID-19 (a few samples of this study predate the infection). Cell type and time point are not known.

This clonotype has a count of ten or more. V gene TRBV9 combines with J gene TRBJ1-1, with 8 bases lining up with TRBD1. Germline CDR1 reads SGDLS; CDR2 reads YYNGEE. The CDR3 consists of 14 residues. Germline trimming cut 2 bases from V and 2 bases from J; bases unmatched to any gene: 2. The CDR3 DNA reads as TGTGCCAGCAGCGTTGGACAGGGTAACACTGAAGCTTTCTTT. It translates to CASSVGQGNTEAFF.

The chain uses TRBV5-1 and TRBJ2-3, with D maybe TRBD2 (5 bases). Trimming removed 1 base at V and 1 base at J, with 10 bases between. Germline V gene data show CDR1 as SGHRS and CDR2 as YFSETQ. The CDR3 covers 15 residues. CDR3 DNA: TGCGCCAGCAGCTTGACGGGGAGAGGCACAGATACGCAGTATTTT. Translation gives CASSLTGRGTDTQYF.

This clonotype was counted at least ten times. The rearrangement joins TRBV5-1 to TRBJ1-1; D remains ambiguous. Between the trimmed V and J ends, which lost 4 bases and 1 base, there was a span of 17 bases. Germline V gene sequence: CDR1 SGHRS, CDR2 YFSETQ. This CDR3 spans 16 amino acids. CDR3 protein: CASSLDLVAGNTEAFF. CDR3 DNA sequence: TGCGCCAGCAGCCTTGACTTGGTCGCAGGGAACACTGAAGCTTTCTTT. The entire variable domain, with the rest obtained from reference TRBV5-1 and TRBJ1-1, is as follows: KAGVTQTPRYLIKTRGQQVTLSCSPISGHRSVSWYQQTPGQGLQFLFEYFSETQRNKGNFPGRFSGRQFSNSRSEMNVSTLELGDSALYLCASSLDLVAGNTEAFFGQGTRLTVV.

Many counts were recorded for this clonotype. This chain joins TRBV29-1 and TRBJ2-2; D might be TRBD1 or TRBD2, each matching 5 bases. The germline V and J ends were trimmed by 3 bases and 2 bases, with 7 bases remaining between them. The CDR3 is 13 amino acids. The germline V gene encodes CDR1 SQVTM and CDR2 ANQGSEA. Here the CDR3 reads CSVEGPNTGELFF. As DNA, the CDR3 is TGCAGCGTTGAGGGACCCAACACCGGGGAGCTGTTTTTT.

In its sample, this clonotype was seen a few times. The chain carries TRBV2 and TRBJ2-3; no clear D. V lost 2 bases and J lost 3, with 12 bases in between. This CDR3 region has 15 residues. The germline V gene has CDR1 SNHLY and CDR2 FYNNEI. For the CDR3, the DNA is TGTGCCAGCAGTGAATCTAGAGTTTTGACAGATACGCAGTATTTT. This sequence encodes CASSESRVLTDTQYF.

This clonotype was counted a few times. The chain employs TRBV29-1 and TRBJ2-5; 9 positions agree with TRBD2. The ends lost 7 bases at V and 0 bases at J; junction bases unmatched: 6. This CDR3 comprises 14 residues. Germline assignment: CDR1 SQVTM and CDR2 ANQGSEA. CDR3 coding DNA: TGCAGCGGGCTGACTAGCGGAAACCAAGAGACCCAGTACTTC. It translates to CSGLTSGNQETQYF.

The gene calls are TRBV6-6 and TRBJ2-1; 8 bases align to TRBD2. Germline lookup yields CDR1 MNHNY and CDR2 SVGAGI (reference sequence). The CDR3 has 15 amino acids. Trimming took 2 bases from V and 5 from J; bases not matched to a gene: 5. The CDR3 protein is CASSYLAGHDNEQFF. For the CDR3, the DNA is TGTGCCAGCAGTTACCTAGCGGGTCATGACAATGAGCAGTTCTTC.

The rearrangement joins TRBV15 to TRBJ2-5, with a tentative D call TRBD2 (5 bases). The CDR3 covers 14 residues. Germline loops: CDR1 LNHNV, CDR2 YYDKDF (reference sequence). V lost 0 bases, J lost 5 bases, and 10 bases lay in between. In DNA, the CDR3 is TGTGCCACCAGCAGAGATCCGGGATGGGAGACCCAGTACTTC. This encodes CATSRDPGWETQYF.

The CDR3 nucleotides read TGTGCCAGCAGCTGGCCTTGGCGGGAGATACCTGGGGCCAACGTCCTGACTTTC. It yields the protein CASSWPWREIPGANVLTF. The rearrangement uses TRBV12-3 or TRBV12-4 and TRBJ2-6; 7 bases agree with TRBD2. This CDR3 has 18 residues. With V trimmed by 6 bases and J by 2 bases, 13 bases remained unmatched.

This clonotype was picked up a small number of times. CDR3: CASSLRVSSDTQYF. CDR3 sequence (DNA): TGCGCCAGCAGCCTAAGAGTTAGTTCAGATACGCAGTATTTT. The V call is TRBV4-3, the J call TRBJ2-3, with D hard to call. V was clipped by 4 bases and J by 4 bases, with 12 bases between them. The CDR3 runs to 14 residues. Germline loops: CDR1 LGHNA, CDR2 YSLEER.

The CDR3 nucleotides read TGTGCCAGTAGGGACGGGGGTAACGCTGAAGCTTTCTTT. Translation gives CASRDGGNAEAFF. The chain is built from TRBV19 and TRBJ1-1, with TRBD1 as a possible D gene (5 bases). Germline V CDR1 and CDR2: LNHDA, SQIVND (reference sequence). The CDR3 runs 13 residues. The V gene lost 6 bases and the J gene lost 6 bases, with 14 bases spanning the gap.

Here the CDR3 DNA reads TGTGCCAGCAGTTACTCCCCGAGACGGAGTGGAGGGACTGAAGCTTTCTTT. It yields the protein CASSYSPRRSGGTEAFF. V and J are TRBV6-5 and TRBJ1-1, with unresolved D. The CDR3 is made up of 17 amino acids. V gave up 0 bases and J gave up 5 bases, with 19 bases separating them. The germline V gene has CDR1 MNHEY and CDR2 SVGAGI.

This chain links TRBV19 with TRBJ2-6; D is unclear. This CDR3 contains 14 residues. CDR1 is LNHDA and CDR2 is SQIVND in the germline V gene (reference sequence). The V end was cut by 4 bases, the J end by 2 bases, with 6 bases between. The CDR3 nucleotides are TGTGCCAGTAGTACCCCGGCTGGGGCCAACGTCCTGACTTTC. Amino acid sequence: CASSTPAGANVLTF.

This clonotype was found a few times. The V and J genes are TRBV13 and TRBJ2-1; 15 bases agree with TRBD2. Losses at the gene ends were 5 bases for V and 7 bases for J; bases not matched to a gene: 9. Looked up from germline, CDR1 is PRHDT and CDR2 is FYEKMQ (reference sequence). The CDR3 sequence is 17 residues long. The CDR3: CASSTRTSGGAFNEQFF. DNA of the CDR3: TGTGCCAGCAGCACCCGGACTAGCGGGGGGGCCTTTAATGAGCAGTTCTTC.

This clonotype was seen a handful of times. This chain connects TRBV4-1 to TRBJ2-3; 10 bases fit TRBD1. The CDR3 runs to 16 residues. Germline CDR1 is MGHRA and CDR2 is YSYEKL. The trim removed 5 bases at V and 5 bases at J, leaving 10 bases unmatched. The CDR3 sequence: CASSLAGTGVRDTQYF. In nucleotides, the CDR3 is TGCGCCAGCAGCTTAGCCGGGACAGGGGTCAGAGATACGCAGTATTTT.

This sequence joins TRBV5-1 and TRBJ2-1, with 8 bases lining up with TRBD2. The CDR3 totals 15 residues. With 4 bases clipped from V and 6 bases from J, the junction kept 9 bases outside the gene matches. In germline, CDR1 is SGHRS, CDR2 YFSETQ. Here the CDR3 reads CASSGTSGGSNEQFF. Written as DNA, the CDR3 is TGCGCCAGCAGCGGTACCAGCGGGGGTAGCAATGAGCAGTTCTTC.

In this sample, this clonotype turned up a few times. CDR3 in amino acids: CASSRVTKADTQYF. The CDR3 nucleotides are TGTGCCAGCAGCCGCGTTACGAAAGCAGATACGCAGTATTTT. The chain recombines TRBV7-9 with TRBJ2-3; D is ambiguous. The CDR3 covers 14 residues. Germline CDR1 is SEHNR and CDR2 is FQNEAQ (reference sequence). V shed 5 bases and J shed 4 bases, with 13 bases lying between them.

The chain couples TRBV25-1 to TRBJ2-5; maybe TRBD2 (6 bases). The germline gives CDR1 MGHDK, CDR2 SYGVNS. This CDR3 is 12 amino acids long. Trimming removed 3 bases from V and 4 bases from J, with 6 bases in between. In nucleotides, the CDR3 is TGTGCCAGCAGTGACGGGGGAGAGACCCAGTACTTC. Its translation is CASSDGGETQYF.

This clonotype was seen only a few times. CDR3 nucleotide sequence: TGTGCCTGGAGTTCGGACAGCCCCCCAGATACGCAGTATTTT. It is translated as CAWSSDSPPDTQYF. The gene calls are TRBV30 and TRBJ2-3; a weak D match, TRBD1 (6 bases). The V gene's germline CDR1 is GTSNPN and CDR2 SVGIG (reference sequence). The CDR3 sequence is 14 residues long. The V end was cut by 2 bases, the J end by 4 bases, with 13 bases between.

This clonotype has only a few counts. The chain couples TRBV7-3 to TRBJ2-1; D perhaps matches TRBD1 (6 bases). The CDR3 extends over 15 amino acids. Germline V lookup: CDR1 SGHTA, CDR2 FQGTGA. V lost 2 bases and J 9 bases, leaving 17 bases between the germline ends. This CDR3 reads CASSLEGGAYGEQFF. In DNA, the CDR3 is TGTGCCAGCAGCTTAGAAGGGGGAGCATATGGTGAGCAGTTCTTC.

The rearrangement joins TRBV29-1 to TRBJ1-4; D possibly corresponds to TRBD1 (5 bases). The V end lost 7 bases, the J end lost 8 bases, and 20 bases lay between the germline ends. The germline CDR1 and CDR2 sequences are SQVTM and ANQGSEA. The CDR3 loop spans 14 amino acids. The CDR3 loop is CSASQVPGGEKLFF. CDR3 sequence (DNA): TGCAGCGCCTCACAGGTCCCCGGTGGGGAAAAACTGTTTTTT.

J is TRBJ1-4 and V is TRBV5-1, with 10 bases identical to TRBD1. CDR3 length: 14 residues. The germline V gene encodes CDR1 SGHRS and CDR2 YFSETQ. Trimming at V came to 2 bases and at J to 8 bases, leaving 3 bases not matched to a gene. CDR3 region: CASSFGTGDEKLFF. The CDR3 bases are TGCGCCAGCAGCTTTGGGACAGGGGACGAAAAACTGTTTTTT.

The chain links TRBV29-1 to TRBJ2-1; D gene unclear. V was clipped by 1 base and J by 0 bases, with 7 bases between them. This CDR3 comprises 14 residues. Germline V gives CDR1 SQVTM, CDR2 ANQGSEA. The CDR3 loop is CSVEVYSSYNEQFF. Here the CDR3 DNA reads TGCAGCGTTGAAGTATACAGCTCCTACAATGAGCAGTTCTTC.

This clonotype turned up a few times. This chain uses TRBV20-1 with TRBJ1-4, with D possibly being TRBD1 (6 bases). The germline CDR1 and CDR2 sequences are DFQATT and SNEGSKA (reference sequence). Trimming pared 3 bases from V and 5 bases from J, leaving 13 bases between. The CDR3 is 14 residues long. CDR3 residues: CSARPDSLNEKLFF. The CDR3 nucleotides read TGCAGTGCTAGGCCGGACAGCTTAAATGAAAAACTGTTTTTT.